The 16 T cell receptor beta chains listed next were all sequenced from one sample in a study of T-cell memory formation after mild COVID-19. Each CDR3 protein is one row after TCRdb ran MiXCR on the 5' RACE reads. Among just under 150,000 distinct CDR3 sequences, 6% were seen once, and the ten largest hold approximately 2%. Sequencing used PBMCs or a T cell subset sorted from them (not recorded which). The source of these receptors is an adult woman who had mild COVID-19 (a few samples of this study predate the infection). Cell type and time point are not known.

This clonotype appeared a few times. The V and J genes are TRBV5-1 and TRBJ2-7; D gene uncertain. The CDR3 has 16 residues. Trimming stripped 0 bases from V and 0 bases from J, with 13 bases between. Germline lookup yields CDR1 SGHRS and CDR2 YFSETQ. CDR3 in amino acids: CASSLERAVGSYEQYF. CDR3 coding DNA: TGCGCCAGCAGCTTGGAGCGTGCCGTAGGCTCCTACGAGCAGTACTTC.

The rearrangement joins TRBV5-1 to TRBJ2-7; D gene uncertain. The CDR3 loop spans 13 amino acids. Trimming removed 0 bases from V and 3 bases from J, with 7 bases in between. Germline V gene lookup returns CDR1 SGHRS and CDR2 YFSETQ. The CDR3: CASSLDVGYEQYF. The CDR3 region has the DNA TGCGCCAGCAGCTTGGACGTCGGCTACGAGCAGTACTTC.

In its sample, this clonotype was seen many times. The chain carries TRBV6-6 and TRBJ1-6, with D unresolved. Trimming shortened V by 5 bases and J by 6 bases, and 8 bases separated the two germline ends. CDR1 is MNHNY and CDR2 is SVGAGI in the germline V gene (reference sequence). CDR3 length equals 13 residues. The CDR3 nucleotides read TGTGCCAGCAGTGACGGGCTTAATTCACCCCTCCACTTT. Its translation: CASSDGLNSPLHF.

This clonotype appeared many times. The V and J genes are TRBV20-1 and TRBJ1-6; a weak D match, TRBD1 (5 bases). Trimming removed 6 bases at V and 10 bases at J, with 19 bases between. The CDR3 loop spans 14 amino acids. CDR1 is DFQATT and CDR2 is SNEGSKA in the germline V gene (reference sequence). CDR3 loop: CSASREGLGSPLHF. CDR3 nucleotide sequence: TGCAGTGCCTCCAGGGAAGGATTGGGATCACCCCTCCACTTT.

The chain combines TRBV20-1 with TRBJ1-5, with a tentative D call TRBD1 (5 bases). Trimming took 0 bases from V and 5 from J, leaving 8 bases between them. Germline V gene lookup returns CDR1 DFQATT and CDR2 SNEGSKA (reference sequence). The CDR3 is 13 amino acids. CDR3 amino acids: CSARDRVHQPQHF. The CDR3 nucleotides are TGCAGTGCTAGAGACAGGGTTCATCAGCCCCAGCATTTT.

This rearrangement joins TRBV7-2 to TRBJ2-5; perhaps TRBD2 as D (6 bases). The CDR3 covers 16 residues. Between the trimmed V and J ends, which lost 5 bases and 5 bases, there was a span of 21 bases. Germline V CDR1 and CDR2: SGHTA, FQGNSA. The CDR3 is CASSALTGTLHETQYF. The CDR3 nucleotides are TGTGCCAGCAGCGCTCTGACGGGGACTCTCCACGAGACCCAGTACTTC.

This clonotype was seen more than once but under ten times. This chain uses TRBV6-5 with TRBJ2-5, with D possibly being TRBD2 (6 bases). V was shortened by 4 bases and J by 4 bases, with 10 bases between the two germline ends. Per the germline V gene, CDR1 is MNHEY and CDR2 is SVGAGI. The CDR3 loop spans 13 amino acids. The CDR3 protein is CASSWEVGETQYF. The CDR3, as DNA: TGTGCCAGCAGTTGGGAGGTGGGAGAGACCCAGTACTTC.

This clonotype was found many times. The chain is built from TRBV20-1 and TRBJ2-1; 8 bases agree with TRBD1. Germline V gives CDR1 DFQATT, CDR2 SNEGSKA (reference sequence). This CDR3 has 15 amino acids. V lost 1 base and J lost 7; bases outside the gene matches: 9. For the CDR3, the DNA is TGCAGTGCTAGAGTGCCAGGGGGCGTCGCAAATGAGCAGTTCTTC. Amino acid sequence: CSARVPGGVANEQFF.

This clonotype was counted only a few times. The CDR3 DNA sequence: TGTGCCAGCAGCTACCGACAGACCTATAGCAATCAGCCCCAGCATTTT. This codes for CASSYRQTYSNQPQHF. This chain uses TRBV7-3 with TRBJ1-5; tentatively, D is TRBD1 (5 bases). There are 16 residues in the CDR3. V gave up 4 bases and J gave up 0 bases, with 13 bases separating them. The germline gives CDR1 SGHTA, CDR2 FQGTGA.

This clonotype has at least ten counts. This chain links TRBV12-3 or TRBV12-4 with TRBJ2-6, with D perhaps TRBD2 (6 bases). V dropped 8 bases and J dropped 0 bases, with 8 bases sitting between them. The CDR3 is 14 residues long. The CDR3 protein is CASGRSSGANVLTF. CDR3 coding DNA: TGTGCCAGCGGGAGGAGCTCTGGGGCCAACGTCCTGACTTTC.

This clonotype was observed a few times. The chain uses TRBV18 and TRBJ2-3; 13 bases match TRBD2. The CDR3 covers 19 residues. Germline-derived CDR1 and CDR2 are KGHSH and LQKENI. Losses at the gene ends were 3 bases for V and 2 bases for J; bases not matched to a gene: 11. For the CDR3, the DNA is TGTGCCAGCTCACCTATCCCCCGGACTAGCGGGAGAACCACAGATACGCAGTATTTT. Amino acid sequence: CASSPIPRTSGRTTDTQYF.

Notes on this clonotype: A much larger clone lies a single base off, so this may be a read error. The V call is TRBV20-1, the J call TRBJ2-2; TRBD2 matches at 9 bases. There are 16 residues in the CDR3. V was clipped by 4 bases and J by 1 base; unmatched bases: 7. Per the germline V gene, CDR1 is DFQATT and CDR2 is SNEGSKA (reference sequence). The CDR3 loop reads CSATYFSGRNTGELFF. Here the CDR3 DNA reads TGCAGTGCTACCTACTTTAGCGGGAGGAACACCGGGGAGCTGTTTTTT.

The chain carries TRBV7-9 and TRBJ1-2, with D uncertain. Trimming stripped 1 base from V and 8 bases from J, with 11 bases between. CDR1 and CDR2 from the germline V gene are SEHNR and FQNEAQ (reference sequence). The CDR3 extends over 13 amino acids. The CDR3 is CASSLDVLEGYTF. CDR3 DNA: TGTGCCAGCAGCTTAGATGTACTGGAGGGCTACACCTTC.

The chain links TRBV6-6 to TRBJ2-5; 9 bases line up with TRBD1. Per the germline V gene, CDR1 is MNHNY and CDR2 is SVGAGI (reference sequence). V dropped 4 bases and J dropped 3; count of bases not matched to a gene: 9. The CDR3 sequence is 16 residues long. CDR3 region: CASSSYGTGKKETQYF. The CDR3 coding sequence is TGTGCCAGCAGTTCTTACGGGACAGGGAAAAAAGAGACCCAGTACTTC.

Only a few counts were recorded for this clonotype. CDR3 sequence reads: CASSLAGTGKQPQHF. The CDR3 region has the DNA TGTGCCAGCAGCTTAGCCGGGACAGGGAAGCAGCCCCAGCATTTT. This sequence joins TRBV7-2 and TRBJ1-5; TRBD1 matches at 9 bases. The CDR3 totals 15 residues. After removal of 0 bases from V and 7 bases from J, the junction contained 4 bases not matched to a gene. Germline V gives CDR1 SGHTA, CDR2 FQGNSA.

The V and J genes are TRBV2 and TRBJ2-7; D gene unclear. Trimming pared 7 bases from V and 0 bases from J, leaving 13 bases between. Germline-derived CDR1 and CDR2 are SNHLY and FYNNEI. The CDR3 contains 14 residues. The CDR3 coding sequence is TGTGCCAGCACCAGAGGCGGTAGCTCCTACGAGCAGTACTTC. As protein: CASTRGGSSYEQYF.